Below, 9 T cell receptor beta chains from the same sample are listed, as sequenced in a study of graft-versus-host responses after intestinal transplantation. Sequencing used immunoSEQ multiplex PCR; TCRdb keeps in-frame clones, though not all of them. The sample contains about 88,000 clones, 90% of which appear only once. Their antigen targets remain unknown. The material sequenced was unstimulated CD4+ T cells sorted from spleen or lymph node cells, taken before intestinal transplant. The receptors stem from a human donor who received an intestinal transplant.

The rearrangement links TRBV6-1 to TRBJ1-1; D is unclear. Germline-derived CDR1 and CDR2 are MNHNS and SASEGT. The CDR3 spans 13 residues. Deletions cut 7 bases from V and 6 bases from J, with 15 bases between. The DNA for the CDR3 is TGTGCCAGCATTTTCGAGGGAAGGGCTGAAGCTTTCTTT. It encodes CASIFEGRAEAFF.

The gene calls are TRBV2 and TRBJ2-2; D remains unclear. V gave up 7 bases and J gave up 0 bases, with 15 bases separating them. The germline gives CDR1 SNHLY, CDR2 FYNNEI. The CDR3 length is 16 residues. The CDR3 reads CASTGEAPANTGELFF. CDR3 DNA: TGTGCCAGCACCGGAGAAGCGCCCGCGAACACCGGGGAGCTGTTTTTT.

This clone is a singleton in its sample. The chain couples TRBV9 to TRBJ2-3; 11 nucleotides agree with TRBD2. The CDR3 consists of 17 residues. Germline trimming cut 2 bases from V and 6 bases from J; bases unmatched to any gene: 11. Per the germline V gene, CDR1 is SGDLS and CDR2 is YYNGEE. CDR3 nucleotides: TGTGCCAGCAGCGTGTCGCTAGCGGGGGGCCCAGGGGATACGCAGTATTTT. It codes for CASSVSLAGGPGDTQYF.

The chain couples TRBV4-2 to TRBJ1-4; perhaps TRBD1 as D (5 bases). Germline V CDR1 and CDR2: LGHNA, YNFKEQ. The CDR3 runs to 14 residues. The V end was cut by 4 bases, the J end by 8 bases, with 14 bases between. The CDR3 region has the DNA TGTGCCAGCAGCCCCGGGGAGGGGAGGGAAAAACTGTTTTTT. It yields the protein CASSPGEGREKLFF.

This chain uses TRBV5-1 with TRBJ2-2; D remains unclear. Per the germline V gene, CDR1 is SGHRS and CDR2 is YFSETQ. CDR3 length equals 12 residues. V was shortened by 5 bases and J by 3 bases, with 5 bases between the two germline ends. In DNA form, the CDR3 reads TGCGCCAGCAGGTTCGACACCGGGGAGCTGTTTTTT. Amino acids: CASRFDTGELFF.

J is TRBJ2-2 and V is TRBV18, with no clear D. Trimming took off 4 bases at V and 4 bases at J, with 13 bases between the two ends. Germline V lookup: CDR1 KGHSH, CDR2 LQKENI. This CDR3 region has 15 residues. DNA for the CDR3: TGTGCCAGCTCACTCCAAGCCGCGAGCACCGGGGAGCTGTTTTTT. It translates to CASSLQAASTGELFF.

The gene calls are TRBV6-5 and TRBJ1-5; a weak D match, TRBD1 (6 bases). The CDR3 sequence is 13 residues long. Germline assignment: CDR1 MNHEY and CDR2 SVGAGI. Trimming removed 8 bases at V and 11 bases at J, with 19 bases between. CDR3 sequence: CASCRGARMAQHF. The CDR3 bases are TGTGCCAGCTGCCGGGGGGCTCGGATGGCCCAGCATTTT.

The V gene is TRBV5-1, the J gene TRBJ2-3, with TRBD2 matching over 15 bases. CDR3 size: 17 residues. V dropped 4 bases and J dropped 5; count of bases not matched to a gene: 8. Germline V lookup: CDR1 SGHRS, CDR2 YFSETQ. CDR3 amino acids: CASSPGLAGGAVDTQYF. The CDR3 region has the DNA TGCGCCAGCAGCCCAGGACTAGCGGGGGGGGCGGTAGATACGCAGTATTTT.

V is TRBV9 and J is TRBJ2-1, with 12 bases lining up with TRBD2. Trimming at V came to 3 bases and at J to 8 bases, leaving 6 bases not matched to a gene. This CDR3 comprises 15 residues. Germline-derived CDR1 and CDR2 are SGDLS and YYNGEE. The CDR3 loop is CASSELAGGWDEQFF. In DNA form, the CDR3 reads TGTGCCAGCAGCGAACTAGCGGGGGGTTGGGATGAGCAGTTCTTC.